Sequencing of this T cell receptor (beta chain) was carried out in a study of blood T cell repertoires in COVID-19. Original analysis: Reference gene primer amplification yielded estimated nucleated cell counts. The method was immunoSEQ multiplex PCR; TCRdb's version includes in-frame clones alone and lacks a portion of them. D and trimming come from the DNA, and the V and J calls and clone size come from that table. The repertoire has 200,000 to 250,000 clones, approximately 80% of them found once; the top ten carry roughly 7.6%. Enrolment of Seattle patients took place during active infection, and they were followed longitudinally. Sequencing was performed on peripheral blood. The TCR originated in an elderly woman with COVID-19, enrolled during active disease.

CDR3 sequence: CASSEPGQEMRGYTF. CDR3 DNA: TGTGCCAGCAGTGAACCAGGACAGGAGATGAGAGGCTACACCTTC. V and J are TRBV6-1 and TRBJ1-2; TRBD1 agrees at 7 bases. The trim removed 2 bases at V and 8 bases at J, leaving 11 bases unmatched. Germline CDR1 reads MNHNS; CDR2 reads SASEGT. The CDR3 consists of 15 residues.